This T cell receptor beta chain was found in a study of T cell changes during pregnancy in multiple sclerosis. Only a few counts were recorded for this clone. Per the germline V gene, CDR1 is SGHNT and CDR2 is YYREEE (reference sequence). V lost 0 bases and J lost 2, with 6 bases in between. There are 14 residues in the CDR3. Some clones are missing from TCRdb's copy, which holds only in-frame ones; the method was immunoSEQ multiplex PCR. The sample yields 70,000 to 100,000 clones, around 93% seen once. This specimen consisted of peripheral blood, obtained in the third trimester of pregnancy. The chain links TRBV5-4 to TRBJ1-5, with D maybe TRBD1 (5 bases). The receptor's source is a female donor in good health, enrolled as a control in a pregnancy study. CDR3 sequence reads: CASSLVTGNQPQHF. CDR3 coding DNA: TGTGCCAGCAGCTTGGTGACAGGCAATCAGCCCCAGCATTTT. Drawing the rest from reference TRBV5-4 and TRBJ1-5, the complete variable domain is ETGVTQSPTHLIKTRGQQVTLRCSSQSGHNTVSWYQQALGQGPQFIFQYYREEENGRGNFPPRFSGLQFPNYSSELNVNALELDDSALYLCASSLVTGNQPQHFGDGTRLSIL.